The clone carrying this T cell receptor beta chain was detected only a few times. V was trimmed by 2 bases and J by 8 bases, leaving 15 bases between them. CDR1 is GTSNPN and CDR2 is SVGIG in the germline V gene (reference sequence). The CDR3 is 13 amino acids. This entry is derived from a study of T cells after yellow fever vaccination. TCRdb fed the 5' RACE reads into MiXCR, producing one record per CDR3 protein. In the table there are about 630,000 distinct CDR3 sequences, roughly an eighth of which are singletons. This chain connects TRBV30 to TRBJ1-2, with D tentatively TRBD1 (6 bases). This receptor was obtained from a man aged 25-45 years who received the YFV17D yellow fever vaccine. This specimen consisted of PBMCs, obtained on the day of the yellow fever booster vaccination. This chain's CDR3 is CAWSPRGRGGYTF. The CDR3 bases are TGTGCCTGGAGTCCTCGGGGCAGGGGCGGCTACACCTTC.